Listed below are T cell receptor beta chains from one sample, sequenced in a study of CD8+ T cells in alopecia areata. Data came from immunoSEQ multiplex PCR; TCRdb stores just in-frame clones and leaves some out. The repertoire holds 110,000 to 150,000 clones, with 45% to 60% as singletons. The material sequenced was CD8+ T cells sorted from blood, taken at week 4, from a patient treated with tofacitinib. Receptors were obtained from a human donor with alopecia areata. Both conserved end residues are trimmed from each CDR3. Clone size is not always given. Where it is, it says once, few, many or a class for expanded clones.

len	v_gene	j_gene	abundance	CDR3aa
14	TRBV6-1	TRBJ2-1	few	ASSDLGSGTYNEQF
14	TRBV2	TRBJ2-3	NA	ASSEPSSLSTDTQY
8	TRBV29-1	TRBJ2-3	NA	SVERQAQY
9	TRBV29-1	TRBJ1-2	NA	SVDSPNGYT
11	TRBV5-6	TRBJ2-5	NA	ASSFTGLETQY
10	TRBV29-1	TRBJ1-1	few	SAQGENTEAF
14	TRBV19	TRBJ1-1	few	ASSNLLRVGRTEAF
14	TRBV15	TRBJ2-1	NA	ATSTPGAGGGNEQF
13	TRBV4-1	TRBJ2-2	few	ASSPVGLAAGELF
8	TRBV2	TRBJ1-2	NA	ASSTLNYT
10	TRBV7-8	TRBJ2-1	once	ASSLAFNEQF
17	TRBV14	TRBJ1-3	NA	ASSRAGWLRRDSGNTIY
10	TRBV27	TRBJ2-1	NA	ASSLLGNEQF
14	TRBV7-8	TRBJ2-1	once	ASSLVGGSAYNEQF
13	TRBV7-9	TRBJ2-1	few	ASSPTRAGDNEQF
10	TRBV29-1	TRBJ1-1	NA	SVVEGGTEAF
12	TRBV30	TRBJ2-7	NA	AWSVLAPSYEQY
11	TRBV5-4	TRBJ1-1	few	ASSVDRNTEAF
11	TRBV29-1	TRBJ2-3	NA	SVVRGGADTQY
11	TRBV13	TRBJ2-5	few	ASSMGHQETQY
11	TRBV13	TRBJ2-7	NA	ASKDRNSYEQY
13	TRBV9	TRBJ2-7	NA	ASSLGVTSSYEQY
14	TRBV7-9	TRBJ2-4	few	ASSLAGPLAKNIQY
12	TRBV7-9	TRBJ2-7	NA	ASSSRTQTYEQY
8	TRBV9	TRBJ2-3	NA	ASSGDTQY
11	TRBV7-9	TRBJ2-7	NA	ASSSISSYEQY
11	TRBV30	TRBJ2-7	NA	AWSLDITYEQY
13	TRBV7-9	TRBJ1-6	NA	ASSRQGSGNSPLH
11	TRBV19	TRBJ2-5	NA	ASSWDKEETQY
13	TRBV4-3	TRBJ2-7	NA	ASSQEEGAGYEQY
14	TRBV5-1	TRBJ2-1	NA	ASSRLSGGPYNEQF
13	TRBV18	TRBJ1-1	NA	ASSPPVAMNTEAF
13	TRBV7-8	TRBJ2-4	NA	ASSLGTGGTDIQY
10	TRBV10-3	TRBJ2-7	NA	AISERSYEQY
14	TRBV6-5	TRBJ1-1	NA	ASSYSRTAMNTEAF
12	TRBV5-4	TRBJ2-7	NA	ASSQGEVTYEQY
11	TRBV15	TRBJ1-6	NA	ATKTGWDSPLH
11	TRBV10-2	TRBJ1-6	NA	ASSGSVDSPLH
13	TRBV2	TRBJ2-6	NA	AVRDSYSGANVLT
13	TRBV29-1	TRBJ2-3	NA	SVGEAGGLADTQY
14	TRBV5-1	TRBJ1-1	NA	ASSLGHRSMNTEAF
9	TRBV20-1	TRBJ1-2	NA	SARGYHGYT